Listed below are T cell receptor beta chains from one sample, sequenced in a study of blood T cell repertoires in COVID-19. TCRdb's table, derived via immunoSEQ multiplex PCR, lists solely in-frame clones and lacks some. Here the sample spans 90,000 to 100,000 clones, about 85% being singletons. Source material: peripheral blood. These receptors all stem from a man aged 55 to 70 with acute or convalescent COVID-19. Each CDR3 is given with its conserved first and last residue. Fields, in order: V gene, clone size, D gene, J gene, CDR3 protein, CDR3 DNA. A D gene is named only where the DNA matches it firmly. Clone sizes are given selectively: once, few, many, or a class where the clone is expanded.

V gene: TRBV7-7
clone size: .
D gene: .
J gene: TRBJ2-1
CDR3 protein: CASSLLRTGEQFF
CDR3 DNA: TGTGCTAGCAGCTTATTGAGGACTGGTGAGCAGTTCTTC

V gene: TRBV5-6
clone size: .
D gene: TRBD1
J gene: TRBJ2-7
CDR3 protein: CASSLAGTANYEQYF
CDR3 DNA: TGTGCCAGCAGCTTGGCCGGGACAGCCAACTACGAGCAGTACTTC

V gene: TRBV15
clone size: .
D gene: .
J gene: TRBJ1-6
CDR3 protein: CATSQHKELGRHF
CDR3 DNA: TGTGCCACCAGCCAACACAAAGAACTAGGACGCCACTTT

V gene: TRBV11-2
clone size: .
D gene: TRBD1
J gene: TRBJ1-1
CDR3 protein: CASSFTDREGEAFF
CDR3 DNA: TGTGCCAGCAGCTTTACGGACAGGGAGGGGGAAGCTTTCTTT

V gene: TRBV7-2
clone size: .
D gene: TRBD1
J gene: TRBJ2-3
CDR3 protein: CASSLQGAGTDTQYF
CDR3 DNA: TGTGCCAGCAGCTTACAGGGGGCTGGCACAGATACGCAGTATTTT

V gene: TRBV5-1
clone size: .
D gene: .
J gene: TRBJ2-2
CDR3 protein: CASSLLPGTGELFF
CDR3 DNA: TGCGCCAGCAGCTTGTTACCCGGTACCGGGGAGCTGTTTTTT

V gene: TRBV7-8
clone size: .
D gene: TRBD1
J gene: TRBJ1-4
CDR3 protein: CASSFGGGGEKLFF
CDR3 DNA: TGTGCCAGCAGCTTCGGAGGGGGCGGGGAAAAACTGTTTTTT

V gene: TRBV10-3
clone size: .
D gene: .
J gene: TRBJ1-2
CDR3 protein: CAIPKGSDLTSQPLYGYTF
CDR3 DNA: TGTGCCATACCAAAAGGTTCCGACTTGACTTCCCAGCCATTATATGGCTACACCTTC

V gene: TRBV6-5
clone size: .
D gene: TRBD1
J gene: TRBJ1-2
CDR3 protein: CASTRDRAFYGYTF
CDR3 DNA: TGTGCCAGCACCCGGGACAGGGCTTTCTATGGCTACACCTTC

V gene: TRBV19
clone size: few
D gene: .
J gene: TRBJ1-2
CDR3 protein: CATRPQGSGYTF
CDR3 DNA: TGTGCCACCCGCCCCCAGGGATCTGGCTACACCTTC

V gene: TRBV6-4
clone size: few
D gene: TRBD1
J gene: TRBJ2-5
CDR3 protein: CASQTGGGQETQYF
CDR3 DNA: TGTGCCAGCCAGACAGGGGGAGGTCAAGAGACCCAGTACTTC

V gene: TRBV19
clone size: .
D gene: .
J gene: TRBJ1-5
CDR3 protein: CASSTLRTVDQPQHF
CDR3 DNA: TGTGCCAGTAGTACGCTACGGACTGTAGATCAGCCCCAGCATTTT

V gene: TRBV28
clone size: few
D gene: .
J gene: TRBJ2-7
CDR3 protein: CASSLSFSYEQYF
CDR3 DNA: TGTGCCAGCAGTTTATCCTTCTCCTACGAGCAGTACTTC

V gene: TRBV4-2
clone size: once
D gene: TRBD2
J gene: TRBJ2-3
CDR3 protein: CASSQTLAGSTDTQYF
CDR3 DNA: TGTGCCAGCAGCCAGACCCTAGCGGGGAGCACAGATACGCAGTATTTT

V gene: TRBV7-2
clone size: .
D gene: TRBD2
J gene: TRBJ2-7
CDR3 protein: CASRGRSGGSYEQYF
CDR3 DNA: TGTGCCAGCAGGGGTAGGAGCGGGGGGTCCTACGAGCAGTACTTC